These T cell receptor beta chains were read from a single sample in a study of cytomegalovirus exposure and HLA in healthy donors. The table came from immunoSEQ multiplex PCR; TCRdb's copy has only in-frame clones and leaves some out. The sample yields roughly 190,000 clones, about 90% seen once. The sample was PBMCs. The receptor source for this set is a boy between 2 and 10 years old in good health and CMV-seronegative. CDR3s include the opening cysteine and the closing phenylalanine or tryptophan. The D gene is left open where the match is weak. Size values are once, few and many counts, or a class for expanded clones, and some rows have none.

CASSFRPQAETQYF	TGTGCCAGCAGTTTCCGGCCCCAGGCAGAGACCCAGTACTTC	TRBV27	-	-	TRBJ2-5
CASRRGLRYGNTEAFF	TGTGCCAGCAGACGAGGCCTCCGTTATGGGAACACTGAAGCTTTCTTT	TRBV28	-	-	TRBJ1-1
CAGGGQGLEDGYTF	TGTGCCGGAGGTGGCCAGGGGCTTGAGGATGGCTACACCTTC	TRBV6-5	once	-	TRBJ1-2
CASSSNAGGWGEAFF	TGTGCCAGCAGTTCGAACGCAGGAGGGTGGGGTGAAGCTTTCTTT	TRBV28	-	-	TRBJ1-1
CASSQGPDSNTGELFF	TGCGCCAGCAGCCAAGGTCCTGACTCCAACACCGGGGAGCTGTTTTTT	TRBV4-1	-	-	TRBJ2-2
CASSFGRGTYEQYF	TGTGCCAGCAGCTTTGGGCGGGGGACCTACGAGCAGTACTTC	TRBV11-1	-	TRBD2	TRBJ2-7
CASSLAAGDTQYF	TGTGCCAGCAGCTTAGCCGCCGGGGATACGCAGTATTTT	TRBV7-9	-	-	TRBJ2-3
CASSSPGEREETQYF	TGTGCCAGCAGTTCCCCGGGGGAAAGGGAGGAGACCCAGTACTTC	TRBV2	-	-	TRBJ2-5
CASNPGSSYNEQFF	TGTGCCAGTAACCCGGGGAGCTCCTACAATGAGCAGTTCTTC	TRBV19	once	-	TRBJ2-1
CASSLGPSGGKSPQHF	TGCGCCAGCAGCTTGGGACCCTCGGGAGGTAAATCGCCCCAGCATTTT	TRBV5-1	-	-	TRBJ1-5
CASSNTGSGELFF	TGTGCCAGCAGCAATACAGGGTCCGGGGAGCTGTTTTTT	TRBV5-4	-	-	TRBJ2-2
CASSQAVGNQPQHF	TGTGCCAGCAGCCAGGCAGTCGGCAATCAGCCCCAGCATTTT	TRBV6-5	-	-	TRBJ1-5
CASSRGPTGNSYEQYF	TGTGCCAGCAGCCGAGGTCCCACAGGAAACTCCTACGAGCAGTACTTC	TRBV7-8	-	-	TRBJ2-7
CASGLSTGSGTYNEQFF	TGTGCTAGTGGTTTGTCGACCGGTAGCGGGACTTACAATGAGCAGTTCTTC	TRBV12-5	-	TRBD2	TRBJ2-1
CASRGQPAYEQYF	TGTGCCAGCCGGGGACAGCCAGCCTACGAGCAGTACTTC	TRBV27	once	TRBD1	TRBJ2-7
CASRSSTDTQYF	TGTGCCAGCAGGAGTTCTACAGATACGCAGTATTTT	TRBV28	-	-	TRBJ2-3
CAVGGGVDNQPQHF	TGTGCGGTGGGTGGGGGGGTTGACAATCAGCCCCAGCATTTT	TRBV19	-	-	TRBJ1-5
CASSRRTGPLNTEAFF	TGTGCCAGCAGCCGGCGGACAGGGCCCCTGAACACTGAAGCTTTCTTT	TRBV5-4	-	TRBD1	TRBJ1-1
CASSLANGRGGEAEAFF	TGCGCCAGCAGCTTGGCCAACGGGCGGGGTGGGGAAGCTGAAGCTTTCTTT	TRBV5-1	once	-	TRBJ1-1
CSVVTLAESSYNEQFF	TGCAGCGTTGTAACCCTAGCGGAAAGCTCCTACAATGAGCAGTTCTTC	TRBV29-1	-	TRBD2	TRBJ2-1
CASGLWPAGGNTIYF	TGTGCTAGTGGTTTATGGCCAGCCGGGGGAAACACCATATATTTT	TRBV12-5	few	-	TRBJ1-3
CASSVRTLGNTEAFF	TGTGCCAGCAGTGTCCGGACACTTGGGAACACTGAAGCTTTCTTT	TRBV6-1	-	-	TRBJ1-1
CASTQGGSTSGANVLTF	TGTGCCAGCACCCAGGGGGGCAGCACCTCTGGGGCCAACGTCCTGACTTTC	TRBV7-9	-	-	TRBJ2-6
CASSLRGDEKLFF	TGCGCCAGCAGCCTCAGGGGAGATGAAAAACTGTTTTTT	TRBV5-1	-	-	TRBJ1-4
CASSGPRRQGSRTKAFF	TGTGCCAGCAGCGGGCCCCGACGACAGGGAAGTCGTACGAAAGCTTTCTTT	TRBV7-2	-	TRBD1	TRBJ1-1
CASTRDRGSHEQFF	TGCGCCAGTACAAGGGACAGGGGTTCGCATGAGCAGTTCTTC	TRBV5-1	-	TRBD1	TRBJ2-1
CASSILAGGLEQYF	TGTGCCAGCAGCATCCTAGCGGGAGGGCTGGAGCAGTACTTC	TRBV7-9	-	TRBD2	TRBJ2-7
CASSQFSTGPEAFF	TGTGCCAGCAGCCAGTTTTCGACAGGGCCTGAAGCTTTCTTT	TRBV9	once	TRBD1	TRBJ1-1
CASSQRMGRHLHF	TGTGCCAGCAGCCAACGTATGGGCCGTCACCTCCACTTT	TRBV14	-	-	TRBJ1-6
CASSQGLAGNEQYF	TGCGCCAGCAGCCAAGGCCTCGCAGGGAACGAGCAGTACTTC	TRBV4-1	-	-	TRBJ2-7
CASSPSRDLAGGEQYF	TGTGCCAGCTCACCTTCCCGAGACCTAGCGGGAGGCGAGCAGTACTTC	TRBV18	-	TRBD2	TRBJ2-7
CASSYQGLSYEQYF	TGCGCCAGCAGCTATCAGGGTCTTTCCTACGAGCAGTACTTC	TRBV5-1	-	-	TRBJ2-7
CASSLTTSSYNSPLHF	TGTGCCAGCAGTTTAACGACTAGCTCCTATAATTCACCCCTCCACTTT	TRBV28	-	-	TRBJ1-6
CASSYPGTGLTEAFF	TGTGCCAGCAGCTACCCCGGGACAGGGCTCACTGAAGCTTTCTTT	TRBV7-6	-	TRBD1	TRBJ1-1
CATSRGGVTDSFNQPQHF	TGTGCCACCAGCAGAGGGGGGGTCACCGACAGCTTCAATCAGCCCCAGCATTTT	TRBV15	-	-	TRBJ1-5
CASSLVRGNTEAFF	TGCGCCAGCAGCTTGGTCAGGGGGAACACTGAAGCTTTCTTT	TRBV5-1	-	-	TRBJ1-1
CASSPPRGGRNSPLHF	TGTGCCAGCAGCCCTCCCAGAGGGGGCAGAAATTCACCCCTCCACTTT	TRBV6-6	once	TRBD1	TRBJ1-6
CASSPIGTSGRDTQYF	TGTGCCAGCAGCCCTATCGGCACTAGCGGGAGAGATACGCAGTATTTT	TRBV7-2	-	TRBD2	TRBJ2-3
CASSQDGPQMDSPLHF	TGTGCCAGCAGCCAAGATGGGCCTCAGATGGATTCACCCCTCCACTTT	TRBV14	once	-	TRBJ1-6
CASSGAGGPGEQFF	TGTGCCAGCAGTGGGGCGGGAGGGCCCGGGGAGCAGTTCTTC	TRBV6-1	-	TRBD2	TRBJ2-1
CASSPPGRIPGPYQQFF	TGTGCCAGCTCACCACCGGGGCGTATTCCGGGTCCCTACCAGCAGTTCTTC	TRBV18	-	-	TRBJ2-1
CASSVIIIGQGHEQFF	TGTGCCAGCAGCGTTATCATAATAGGGCAGGGCCATGAGCAGTTCTTC	TRBV7-9	-	-	TRBJ2-1
CASSPSQGTQYF	TGTGCCAGCAGCCCATCACAGGGCACGCAGTATTTT	TRBV5-4	-	-	TRBJ2-3
CASSFKTGSGGYEQYF	TGTGCCAGCAGTTTCAAAACAGGGAGCGGAGGCTACGAGCAGTACTTC	TRBV6-5	-	-	TRBJ2-7
CASSDRGLNTEAFF	TGTGCCAGCAGTGACAGGGGATTGAACACTGAAGCTTTCTTT	TRBV6-6	-	TRBD1	TRBJ1-1
CASSPQAGGYYNEQFF	TGCGCCAGCAGCCCGCAAGCGGGAGGATACTACAATGAGCAGTTCTTC	TRBV4-1	-	TRBD2	TRBJ2-1
CSSSPRGSENTEAFF	TGTTCCAGCAGCCCCCGGGGTAGTGAAAACACTGAAGCTTTCTTT	TRBV7-9	-	-	TRBJ1-1
CASREGQDSNQPQHF	TGTGCCAGCAGGGAAGGACAGGATAGCAATCAGCCCCAGCATTTT	TRBV5-4	-	TRBD1	TRBJ1-5